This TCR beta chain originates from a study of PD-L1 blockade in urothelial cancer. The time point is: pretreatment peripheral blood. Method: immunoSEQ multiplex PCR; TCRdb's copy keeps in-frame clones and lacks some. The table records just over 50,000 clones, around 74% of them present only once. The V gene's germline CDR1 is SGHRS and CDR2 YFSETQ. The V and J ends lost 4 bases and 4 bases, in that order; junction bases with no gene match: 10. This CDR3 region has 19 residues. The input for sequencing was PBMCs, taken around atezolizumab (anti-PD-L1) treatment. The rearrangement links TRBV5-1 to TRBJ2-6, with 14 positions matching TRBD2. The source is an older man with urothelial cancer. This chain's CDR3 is CASSRLGLAGVSGANVLTF. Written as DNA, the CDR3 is TGCGCCAGCAGCCGATTGGGACTAGCGGGAGTATCCGGGGCCAACGTCCTGACTTTC.